This passage covers 9 T cell receptor beta chains from one sample sequenced in a study of blood T cell repertoires in COVID-19. Assay: immunoSEQ multiplex PCR; the TCRdb copy retains only in-frame clones and omits some. The repertoire holds some 400,000 clones, with 85% to 90% as singletons. The sequencing sample was made of peripheral blood. The source of these receptors is a man in his late teens or twenties with active or convalescent COVID-19.

The chain employs TRBV9 and TRBJ1-2, with D unclear. Trimming stripped 0 bases from V and 6 bases from J, with 9 bases between. Germline V gives CDR1 SGDLS, CDR2 YYNGEE. The CDR3 extends over 13 amino acids. The CDR3 reads CASSVVTADGYTF. CDR3 DNA sequence: TGTGCCAGCAGCGTAGTAACAGCCGATGGCTACACCTTC.

The chain couples TRBV19 to TRBJ1-1; TRBD1 is a possible D gene (5 bases). This CDR3 contains 14 residues. V dropped 10 bases and J dropped 0 bases, with 15 bases sitting between them. CDR1 is LNHDA, CDR2 SQIVND, per germline (reference sequence). Here the CDR3 DNA reads TGTGCCACTAACAACAGGAACTTGAACACTGAAGCTTTCTTT. It encodes CATNNRNLNTEAFF. The variable domain in full, completed from reference TRBV19 and TRBJ1-1, reads DGGITQSPKYLFRKEGQNVTLSCEQNLNHDAMYWYRQDPGQGLRLIYYSQIVNDFQKGDIAEGYSVSREKKESFPLTVTSAQKNPTAFYLCATNNRNLNTEAFFGQGTRLTVV.

This clone was picked up one time. The chain is built from TRBV30 and TRBJ2-2; D unclear. Germline values: CDR1 GTSNPN, CDR2 SVGIG (reference sequence). The CDR3 runs 14 residues. Trimming took 2 bases from V and 5 from J, leaving 12 bases between them. DNA of the CDR3: TGTGCCTGGAGTAAGAGGTTCGGGACCGGGGAGCTGTTTTTT. Translating gives CAWSKRFGTGELFF.

This chain links TRBV10-3 with TRBJ2-3, with TRBD1 matching over 8 bases. Germline V lookup: CDR1 ENHRY, CDR2 SYGVKD. J lost 1 base, V lost 7 bases, and 4 bases had no gene match. CDR3 length equals 14 residues. The CDR3: CAINAGQGTDTQYF. CDR3 coding DNA: TGTGCCATCAATGCGGGACAGGGCACAGATACGCAGTATTTT.

V is TRBV7-2 and J is TRBJ2-1; 8 bases are a match to TRBD1. This CDR3 comprises 15 residues. In germline, CDR1 is SGHTA, CDR2 FQGNSA. J lost 3 bases, V lost 6 bases, and 7 bases had no gene match. Here the CDR3 reads CASSLDRAGYNEQFF. CDR3 nucleotides: TGTGCCAGCAGTCTGGACAGGGCGGGCTACAATGAGCAGTTCTTC.

V is TRBV2 and J is TRBJ1-1, with 7 bases that match TRBD1. Germline CDR1 is SNHLY and CDR2 is FYNNEI. V dropped 1 base and J dropped 4; count of bases not matched to a gene: 6. CDR3 size: 15 residues. The CDR3 nucleotides are TGTGCCAGCAGTGAAGGGGGGACAGTGGGCACTGAAGCTTTCTTT. Protein: CASSEGGTVGTEAFF.

V usage is TRBV6-2 or TRBV6-3 and J usage is TRBJ1-2; D unresolved. Germline values: CDR1 MNHEY, CDR2 SVGEGT. V was clipped by 2 bases and J by 4 bases, with 11 bases between them. The CDR3 contains 14 residues. Here the CDR3 reads CASSYGQALYGYTF. The CDR3 nucleotides read TGTGCCAGCAGTTACGGGCAGGCCCTCTATGGCTACACCTTC.

The V and J genes are TRBV7-9 and TRBJ1-2, with 8 bases that match TRBD1. The CDR3 loop spans 16 amino acids. CDR1 and CDR2 from the germline V gene are SEHNR and FQNEAQ (reference sequence). Germline trimming cut 2 bases from V and 4 bases from J; bases unmatched to any gene: 9. The CDR3 DNA follows: TGTGCCAGCAGCTTAAACCTTGGACAGGGTCCCTATGGCTACACCTTC. This gives the protein CASSLNLGQGPYGYTF.

V and J are TRBV5-1 and TRBJ2-7; no reliable D call. V was clipped by 2 bases and J by 0 bases, with 12 bases between them. Germline V CDR1 and CDR2: SGHRS, YFSETQ. There are 15 residues in the CDR3. The CDR3 is CASSFSTSYSYEQYF. CDR3 DNA: TGCGCCAGCAGCTTTAGCACCTCATACTCCTACGAGCAGTACTTC.